This TCR beta chain emerged from a study of response to subunit inactivated influenza vaccine. TCRdb redid the calling of the RT-PCR reads with MiXCR, one entry per CDR3 protein. The sample has about 650,000 distinct CDR3 sequences, around 14% seen once. This clonotype has just a few counts. With 0 bases clipped from V and 1 base from J, the junction kept 8 bases outside the gene matches. The CDR3 is 17 residues long. Germline lookup yields CDR1 MNHEY and CDR2 SVGAGI. The specimen was PBMCs from blood, collected 11 to 12 days after vaccination. This TCR came from a man aged 45-60 years who received an inactivated influenza vaccine. The J gene is TRBJ2-5, the V gene TRBV6-5, with TRBD1 identical over 7 bases. The CDR3 DNA follows: TGTGCCAGCAGTTACTCGAGCAGGGGGTCGGCCCAAGAGACCCAGTACTTC. Translated: CASSYSSRGSAQETQYF.